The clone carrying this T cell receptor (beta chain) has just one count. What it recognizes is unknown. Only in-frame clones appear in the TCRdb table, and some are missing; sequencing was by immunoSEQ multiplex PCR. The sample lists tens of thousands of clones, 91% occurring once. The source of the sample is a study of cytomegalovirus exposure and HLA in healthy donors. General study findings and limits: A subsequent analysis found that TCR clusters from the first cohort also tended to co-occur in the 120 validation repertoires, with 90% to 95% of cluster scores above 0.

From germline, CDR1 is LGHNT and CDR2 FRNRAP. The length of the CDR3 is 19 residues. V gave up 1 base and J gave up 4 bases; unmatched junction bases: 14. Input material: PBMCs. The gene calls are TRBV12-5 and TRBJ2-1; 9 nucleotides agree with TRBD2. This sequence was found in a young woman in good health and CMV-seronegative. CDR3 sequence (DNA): TGTGCTAGTGGTTTGGGACGTCTCGCGGGAGGGTCCAATTACAATGAGCAGTTCTTC. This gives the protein CASGLGRLAGGSNYNEQFF.